This is a list of T cell receptor beta chains from one sample in a study of Ad26.COV2.S vaccination and SARS-CoV-2 variants. Clones were sequenced by immunoSEQ multiplex PCR, and TCRdb holds only the in-frame ones, with some missing. This repertoire shows some 340,000 clones, 85% found once; its top ten account for approximately 2.2%. The sequencing used peripheral blood, collected in a trial of Ad26.COV2.S vaccine versus placebo. These receptors were collected from a person between 18 and 59 years old who received the Ad26.COV2.S COVID-19 vaccine or a placebo. Both conserved end residues are part of each CDR3. The order of the fields is CDR3 DNA, CDR3 protein, clone size, J gene, V gene, D gene. The D gene is left open where the match is weak. Clone sizes are given selectively: once, few, many, or a class where the clone is expanded.

CDR3 DNA: TGCGCCAGCAGCTTGGACAGGGTTGGTAATGAAAAACTGTTTTTT; CDR3 protein: CASSLDRVGNEKLFF; clone size: NA; J gene: TRBJ1-4; V gene: TRBV5-1; D gene: NA
CDR3 DNA: TGTGCCAGCTCACCGGGACGAAGGGAGGAAAAACTGTTTTTT; CDR3 protein: CASSPGRREEKLFF; clone size: NA; J gene: TRBJ1-4; V gene: TRBV18; D gene: NA
CDR3 DNA: TGCGCCAGCAGCCAAGATATGACGGTGGCAGATACGCAGTATTTT; CDR3 protein: CASSQDMTVADTQYF; clone size: NA; J gene: TRBJ2-3; V gene: TRBV4-1; D gene: NA
CDR3 DNA: TGTGCCAGCAGCGTAGTTGGGCCTGGGGGTGGAGATACGCAGTATTTT; CDR3 protein: CASSVVGPGGGDTQYF; clone size: NA; J gene: TRBJ2-3; V gene: TRBV9; D gene: NA
CDR3 DNA: TGTGCCAGCAGTTACGGTGGGGCAGGGAGGACTGAAGCTTTCTTT; CDR3 protein: CASSYGGAGRTEAFF; clone size: NA; J gene: TRBJ1-1; V gene: TRBV6-5; D gene: NA
CDR3 DNA: TGCGCCAGCAGCCAAAATACAGGGAACAACCACGAGCAGTACTTC; CDR3 protein: CASSQNTGNNHEQYF; clone size: once; J gene: TRBJ2-7; V gene: TRBV4-1; D gene: NA
CDR3 DNA: TGTGCCAGCAGTTTATTTAGCGGGGGGCCGAGCACAGATACGCAGTATTTT; CDR3 protein: CASSLFSGGPSTDTQYF; clone size: NA; J gene: TRBJ2-3; V gene: TRBV27; D gene: TRBD2
CDR3 DNA: TGTGCCACCCCGCCAGACAGCCCCATTAACTATGGCTACACCTTC; CDR3 protein: CATPPDSPINYGYTF; clone size: NA; J gene: TRBJ1-2; V gene: TRBV28; D gene: NA
CDR3 DNA: TGCGCCAGCAGACCGCTAGGAACCATCCTTCTTGCCACAGATACGCAGTATTTT; CDR3 protein: CASRPLGTILLATDTQYF; clone size: NA; J gene: TRBJ2-3; V gene: TRBV5-1; D gene: NA
CDR3 DNA: TGTGCCAGCAGTGAAGGAATAGGACCAGCTGGAAACACCATATATTTT; CDR3 protein: CASSEGIGPAGNTIYF; clone size: many; J gene: TRBJ1-3; V gene: TRBV25-1; D gene: NA
CDR3 DNA: TGCGCCAGCAGGCCTGAAAGCTTCGGCGAGCAGTACTTC; CDR3 protein: CASRPESFGEQYF; clone size: NA; J gene: TRBJ2-7; V gene: TRBV5-1; D gene: NA
CDR3 DNA: TGTGCCAGCGGGGTAGCGGGGGGTGTGATCGGGGAGCTGTTTTTT; CDR3 protein: CASGVAGGVIGELFF; clone size: NA; J gene: TRBJ2-2; V gene: TRBV25-1; D gene: TRBD2
CDR3 DNA: TGTGCTAGCAGCTTATGGGAAAAAGAGACCCAGTACTTC; CDR3 protein: CASSLWEKETQYF; clone size: NA; J gene: TRBJ2-5; V gene: TRBV7-7; D gene: NA
CDR3 DNA: TGTGCCAGCAGCCAAGGACTAGCGGGGAGACTCAGCAATGAGCAGTTCTTC; CDR3 protein: CASSQGLAGRLSNEQFF; clone size: NA; J gene: TRBJ2-1; V gene: TRBV4-2; D gene: TRBD2
CDR3 DNA: TGTGCCAGCACCTATAGACAGGGGGCGGATGGCTACACCTTC; CDR3 protein: CASTYRQGADGYTF; clone size: medium-sized; J gene: TRBJ1-2; V gene: TRBV3-1/TRBV3-2; D gene: TRBD1
CDR3 DNA: TGTGCCAGCAGCTTAAGGCAGACGAACACTGAAGCTTTCTTT; CDR3 protein: CASSLRQTNTEAFF; clone size: NA; J gene: TRBJ1-1; V gene: TRBV11-3; D gene: NA
CDR3 DNA: TGTGCCAGCAGCCTAAGACAGGACCAAGAGACCCAGTACTTC; CDR3 protein: CASSLRQDQETQYF; clone size: NA; J gene: TRBJ2-5; V gene: TRBV7-9; D gene: NA
CDR3 DNA: TGTGCCAGCAGCTTGTCCGCGGGTCTCTCTGGAAACACCATATATTTT; CDR3 protein: CASSLSAGLSGNTIYF; clone size: NA; J gene: TRBJ1-3; V gene: TRBV5-5; D gene: NA
CDR3 DNA: TGTGCCAGCAGCCCCCGGCCCGGAGACAGGGGCCCCGGGTACGAGCAGTACTTC; CDR3 protein: CASSPRPGDRGPGYEQYF; clone size: NA; J gene: TRBJ2-7; V gene: TRBV11-3; D gene: TRBD1
CDR3 DNA: TGTGCCAGCAGCGAGGGGGCACAGGGGGATGGCTACACCTTC; CDR3 protein: CASSEGAQGDGYTF; clone size: NA; J gene: TRBJ1-2; V gene: TRBV4-2; D gene: TRBD1
CDR3 DNA: TGTGCCAGCAGCTTCGGACAGGGTCGGACCACTGAAGCTTTCTTT; CDR3 protein: CASSFGQGRTTEAFF; clone size: NA; J gene: TRBJ1-1; V gene: TRBV7-2; D gene: TRBD1
CDR3 DNA: TGTGCCAGCACAGGACAGCGGGGGGACTCCTACGAGCAGTACTTC; CDR3 protein: CASTGQRGDSYEQYF; clone size: NA; J gene: TRBJ2-7; V gene: TRBV11-2; D gene: TRBD2
CDR3 DNA: TGTGCCAGCAGTTCCTGGACAGAAACTTCCTACGAGCAGTACTTC; CDR3 protein: CASSSWTETSYEQYF; clone size: NA; J gene: TRBJ2-7; V gene: TRBV6-5; D gene: NA
CDR3 DNA: TGTGCCAGCAGCCCGACTAGCGGGGGGCAAGAGACCCAGTACTTC; CDR3 protein: CASSPTSGGQETQYF; clone size: NA; J gene: TRBJ2-5; V gene: TRBV11-2; D gene: TRBD2
CDR3 DNA: TGTGCCAGCAGCTTGACCGGACAGGGCGCAGATACGCAGTATTTT; CDR3 protein: CASSLTGQGADTQYF; clone size: NA; J gene: TRBJ2-3; V gene: TRBV11-2; D gene: TRBD1
CDR3 DNA: TGCGCCAGCAGCGTAATCACGGACACTGAAGCTTTCTTT; CDR3 protein: CASSVITDTEAFF; clone size: once; J gene: TRBJ1-1; V gene: TRBV5-1; D gene: NA
CDR3 DNA: TGCGCCAGCAGCTTGGTGGGTGAAGAAGGTGGCTACACCTTC; CDR3 protein: CASSLVGEEGGYTF; clone size: few; J gene: TRBJ1-2; V gene: TRBV5-1; D gene: NA
CDR3 DNA: TGCAGCGTTGGGCTCACTCTTGAAGCTTTCTTT; CDR3 protein: CSVGLTLEAFF; clone size: NA; J gene: TRBJ1-1; V gene: TRBV29-1; D gene: NA
CDR3 DNA: TGTGCCTGGAGTGTAACCGGGGGCTATAATTCACCCCTCCACTTT; CDR3 protein: CAWSVTGGYNSPLHF; clone size: once; J gene: TRBJ1-6; V gene: TRBV30; D gene: NA
CDR3 DNA: TGTGCCATCACCCGGGGCAAGAGCTCTGGAAACACCATATATTTT; CDR3 protein: CAITRGKSSGNTIYF; clone size: NA; J gene: TRBJ1-3; V gene: TRBV10-3; D gene: NA
CDR3 DNA: TGTGCCAGCAGCCAAGATGCTGCAGGCTTTCATCAGCCCCAGCATTTT; CDR3 protein: CASSQDAAGFHQPQHF; clone size: NA; J gene: TRBJ1-5; V gene: TRBV4-2; D gene: NA
CDR3 DNA: TGTGCCAGCAGTTACTCGAAACGGCCGAACACTGAAGCTTTCTTT; CDR3 protein: CASSYSKRPNTEAFF; clone size: NA; J gene: TRBJ1-1; V gene: TRBV6-7; D gene: NA
CDR3 DNA: TGTGCCAGCAGTTTATCGGGGAGGGGGCTCGGGCAGCCCCAGCATTTT; CDR3 protein: CASSLSGRGLGQPQHF; clone size: NA; J gene: TRBJ1-5; V gene: TRBV27; D gene: TRBD1
CDR3 DNA: TGTGCCAGCAGTTTATCATGGGGCTATGGCTACACCTTC; CDR3 protein: CASSLSWGYGYTF; clone size: NA; J gene: TRBJ1-2; V gene: TRBV27; D gene: NA
CDR3 DNA: TGTGCCAGCAGCCTCCCTAGTCCAGGGGGGCCGTTGGGTGAGCAGTTCTTC; CDR3 protein: CASSLPSPGGPLGEQFF; clone size: NA; J gene: TRBJ2-1; V gene: TRBV21-1; D gene: NA
CDR3 DNA: TGTGCCAGCAGTGCCACAACGAACACTGAAGCTTTCTTT; CDR3 protein: CASSATTNTEAFF; clone size: NA; J gene: TRBJ1-1; V gene: TRBV12-3/TRBV12-4; D gene: NA
CDR3 DNA: TGTGCCAGCAGCGAAGGGACAGGCCACTCGGTAGATACGCAGTATTTT; CDR3 protein: CASSEGTGHSVDTQYF; clone size: NA; J gene: TRBJ2-3; V gene: TRBV7-9; D gene: TRBD1
CDR3 DNA: TGTGCCAGCAGCCGACAGGGGCCTATCCAAGAGACCCAGTACTTC; CDR3 protein: CASSRQGPIQETQYF; clone size: NA; J gene: TRBJ2-5; V gene: TRBV27; D gene: TRBD1
CDR3 DNA: TGTGCCAGCAGTATACCGTACAGGGTTGCGGAAAAACTGTTTTTT; CDR3 protein: CASSIPYRVAEKLFF; clone size: NA; J gene: TRBJ1-4; V gene: TRBV28; D gene: NA
CDR3 DNA: TGCGCCAGCAGCTTGGGGACAGACGTGCATACTAGGTATGGCTACACCTTC; CDR3 protein: CASSLGTDVHTRYGYTF; clone size: NA; J gene: TRBJ1-2; V gene: TRBV5-1; D gene: NA